The T cell receptor (beta chain) described here comes from a study of shared clonotypes between healthy human individuals. Findings and caveats of the study: Naive subsets usually exceeded memory subsets in estimated richness. In several donors, around 5.5% of naive CD4 clonotypes appeared in common.

How the authors handled the data: ImmunoSEQ only sent back junction sequences with no quality scores, so filtering was done differently. Here immunoSEQ multiplex PCR was the method, and the copy in TCRdb shows in-frame clones only, minus some. V, J and clone size reflect that table, while D and trimming were determined from the DNA. This repertoire shows 2 million to 2.5 million clones, roughly 93% found once; its top ten account for 0.39%. This CDR3 contains 11 residues. Germline CDR1 and CDR2: MNHNS and SASEGT. V lost 1 base, J lost 7 bases, and 4 bases lay in between. As to this clone: Its cognate antigen is unknown.

Material: naive CD4+ T cells from PBMCs. Subset noted: CD45RA+ positively selected. This TCR was recovered from a man between 18 and 35 years old in good health. Some clones in this sample may be carry-over from other donors' samples. V usage is TRBV6-1 and J usage is TRBJ1-2; D not certain. The CDR3 DNA sequence: TGTGCCAGCAGTGAAGGGGTTGGCTACACCTTC. Its protein is CASSEGVGYTF.